Presented here are 12 T cell receptor beta chains from one specimen sequenced in a study of blood T cell repertoires in COVID-19. The data were produced by immunoSEQ multiplex PCR, yet TCRdb's version contains in-frame clones alone and is incomplete. The sample lists 80,000 to 100,000 clones, 80% seen once, with over 15% in the top ten. The specimen sequenced was peripheral blood. The receptor source for this set is a human donor in a cohort sampled during active COVID-19.

The chain uses TRBV7-2 and TRBJ2-1, with 9 bases aligning to TRBD2. J gave up 8 bases and V 3 bases, and 11 bases lay outside the gene matches. Germline V gene data show CDR1 as SGHTA and CDR2 as FQGNSA. The CDR3 has 16 amino acids. The CDR3, as DNA: TGTGCCAGCAGCTTGGTAGCGGGAGAGCCCACCTATGAGCAGTTCTTC. It encodes CASSLVAGEPTYEQFF.

The J gene is TRBJ2-6, the V gene TRBV6-5, with D uncertain. The V and J ends lost 6 bases and 0 bases respectively, with 9 bases between them. CDR1 and CDR2 (germline): MNHEY, SVGAGI. The CDR3 totals 15 residues. This CDR3 is CASRPLRSGANVLTF. In nucleotides, the CDR3 is TGTGCCAGCAGACCACTACGCTCTGGGGCCAACGTCCTGACTTTC.

The V and J genes are TRBV5-6 and TRBJ1-5; D ambiguous. The germline V and J ends were trimmed by 3 bases and 6 bases, with 7 bases remaining between them. The germline V gene encodes CDR1 SGHDT and CDR2 YYEEEE. This CDR3 spans 12 amino acids. This CDR3 reads CASSSPGQPQHF. Here the CDR3 DNA reads TGTGCCAGCAGCTCCCCGGGTCAGCCCCAGCATTTT.

In its sample, this clone was seen once. V is TRBV28 and J is TRBJ2-7; 7 bases fit TRBD2. V shed 7 bases, J shed 4 bases, and the junction held 4 bases outside the gene matches. The CDR3 has 12 residues. CDR1 is MDHEN and CDR2 is SYDVKM in the germline V gene. Here the CDR3 reads CASKMGLYEQYF. CDR3 sequence (DNA): TGTGCCAGCAAGATGGGACTATACGAGCAGTACTTC.

This chain links TRBV11-2 with TRBJ2-7, with a tentative D call TRBD1 (6 bases). The CDR3 loop spans 14 amino acids. CDR1 SGHAT and CDR2 FQNNGV come from the germline V gene. V was pared by 4 bases and J by 9 bases, with 19 bases between. The CDR3 DNA follows: TGTGCCAGCAGCTCCCGGGTCGCAGGGGAAGGGCAGTACTTC. This sequence encodes CASSSRVAGEGQYF.

This chain joins TRBV27 and TRBJ1-1; D not resolved. The CDR3 is 14 amino acids. Trimming took 7 bases from V and 1 from J, leaving 13 bases between them. Germline CDR1 is MNHEY and CDR2 is SMNVEV (reference sequence). The CDR3 spells CASMPYRSNTEAFF. The CDR3 nucleotides read TGTGCCAGCATGCCGTACAGATCGAACACTGAAGCTTTCTTT.

This sequence joins TRBV9 and TRBJ1-3, with 7 bases lining up with TRBD1. The CDR3 spans 13 residues. V shed 4 bases, J shed 9 bases, and the junction held 7 bases outside the gene matches. The germline gives CDR1 SGDLS, CDR2 YYNGEE. In DNA form, the CDR3 reads TGTGCCAGCAGCACGGACAGGTGGACCACCATATATTTT. Its translation is CASSTDRWTTIYF.

This clone was detected only a few times. The J gene is TRBJ2-7, the V gene TRBV4-2; 8 nucleotides agree with TRBD1. Looked up from germline, CDR1 is LGHNA and CDR2 is YNFKEQ. The CDR3 totals 16 residues. The ends lost 0 bases at V and 6 bases at J; junction bases unmatched: 10. The CDR3 spells CASSQDFARGQGEQYF. The CDR3 DNA follows: TGTGCCAGCAGCCAAGATTTCGCCAGGGGGCAGGGCGAGCAGTACTTC.

The chain is built from TRBV6-2 or TRBV6-3 and TRBJ2-1, with TRBD2 matching 8 bases. This CDR3 comprises 17 residues. Germline trimming cut 6 bases from V and 1 base from J; bases unmatched to any gene: 11. Germline values: CDR1 MNHEY, CDR2 SVGEGT. The CDR3 sequence: CASSPSPAGGSYNEQFF. For the CDR3, the DNA is TGTGCCAGCAGCCCTTCACCTGCGGGAGGATCCTACAATGAGCAGTTCTTC.

This clone was found a few times. The chain joins TRBV20-1 to TRBJ2-7; 8 bases align to TRBD2. The CDR3 loop spans 14 amino acids. V shed 3 bases, J shed 3 bases, and the junction held 7 bases outside the gene matches. Germline loops: CDR1 DFQATT, CDR2 SNEGSKA (reference sequence). CDR3 nucleotide sequence: TGCAGTGCTAGTTCCGGGACTAGGGGCTACGAGCAGTACTTC. It encodes CSASSGTRGYEQYF.

V is TRBV4-2 and J is TRBJ2-1; tentatively, D is TRBD1 (5 bases). Trimming took 5 bases from V and 6 from J, leaving 20 bases between them. Germline V lookup: CDR1 LGHNA, CDR2 YNFKEQ. CDR3 length: 16 residues. CDR3 residues: CASSFDPRLRGNEQFF. CDR3 DNA sequence: TGTGCCAGCAGCTTTGATCCGCGATTAAGGGGCAATGAGCAGTTCTTC.

The gene calls are TRBV6-5 and TRBJ1-6, with no clear D. There are 13 residues in the CDR3. Per the germline V gene, CDR1 is MNHEY and CDR2 is SVGAGI. Between the trimmed V and J ends, which lost 7 bases and 6 bases, there was a span of 10 bases. CDR3: CASTLYRNSPLHF. The CDR3 DNA reads as TGTGCCAGCACCCTATACCGTAATTCACCCCTCCACTTT.